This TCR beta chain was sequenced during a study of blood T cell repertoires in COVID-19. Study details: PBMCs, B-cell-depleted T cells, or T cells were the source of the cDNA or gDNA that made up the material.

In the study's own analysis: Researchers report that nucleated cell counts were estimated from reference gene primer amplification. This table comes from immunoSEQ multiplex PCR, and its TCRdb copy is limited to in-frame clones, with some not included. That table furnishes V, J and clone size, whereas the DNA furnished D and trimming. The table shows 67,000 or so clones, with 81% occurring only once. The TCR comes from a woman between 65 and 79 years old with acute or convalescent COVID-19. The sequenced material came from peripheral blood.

The CDR3, as DNA: TGTGCCAGCAGCTTCCCTAACACTGAAGCTTTCTTT. It encodes CASSFPNTEAFF. V usage is TRBV7-9 and J usage is TRBJ1-1; D is uncertain. V was cut by 3 bases and J by 2 bases, with 4 bases left in between. The CDR3 runs 12 residues. Per germline, CDR1 SEHNR and CDR2 FQNEAQ (reference sequence).